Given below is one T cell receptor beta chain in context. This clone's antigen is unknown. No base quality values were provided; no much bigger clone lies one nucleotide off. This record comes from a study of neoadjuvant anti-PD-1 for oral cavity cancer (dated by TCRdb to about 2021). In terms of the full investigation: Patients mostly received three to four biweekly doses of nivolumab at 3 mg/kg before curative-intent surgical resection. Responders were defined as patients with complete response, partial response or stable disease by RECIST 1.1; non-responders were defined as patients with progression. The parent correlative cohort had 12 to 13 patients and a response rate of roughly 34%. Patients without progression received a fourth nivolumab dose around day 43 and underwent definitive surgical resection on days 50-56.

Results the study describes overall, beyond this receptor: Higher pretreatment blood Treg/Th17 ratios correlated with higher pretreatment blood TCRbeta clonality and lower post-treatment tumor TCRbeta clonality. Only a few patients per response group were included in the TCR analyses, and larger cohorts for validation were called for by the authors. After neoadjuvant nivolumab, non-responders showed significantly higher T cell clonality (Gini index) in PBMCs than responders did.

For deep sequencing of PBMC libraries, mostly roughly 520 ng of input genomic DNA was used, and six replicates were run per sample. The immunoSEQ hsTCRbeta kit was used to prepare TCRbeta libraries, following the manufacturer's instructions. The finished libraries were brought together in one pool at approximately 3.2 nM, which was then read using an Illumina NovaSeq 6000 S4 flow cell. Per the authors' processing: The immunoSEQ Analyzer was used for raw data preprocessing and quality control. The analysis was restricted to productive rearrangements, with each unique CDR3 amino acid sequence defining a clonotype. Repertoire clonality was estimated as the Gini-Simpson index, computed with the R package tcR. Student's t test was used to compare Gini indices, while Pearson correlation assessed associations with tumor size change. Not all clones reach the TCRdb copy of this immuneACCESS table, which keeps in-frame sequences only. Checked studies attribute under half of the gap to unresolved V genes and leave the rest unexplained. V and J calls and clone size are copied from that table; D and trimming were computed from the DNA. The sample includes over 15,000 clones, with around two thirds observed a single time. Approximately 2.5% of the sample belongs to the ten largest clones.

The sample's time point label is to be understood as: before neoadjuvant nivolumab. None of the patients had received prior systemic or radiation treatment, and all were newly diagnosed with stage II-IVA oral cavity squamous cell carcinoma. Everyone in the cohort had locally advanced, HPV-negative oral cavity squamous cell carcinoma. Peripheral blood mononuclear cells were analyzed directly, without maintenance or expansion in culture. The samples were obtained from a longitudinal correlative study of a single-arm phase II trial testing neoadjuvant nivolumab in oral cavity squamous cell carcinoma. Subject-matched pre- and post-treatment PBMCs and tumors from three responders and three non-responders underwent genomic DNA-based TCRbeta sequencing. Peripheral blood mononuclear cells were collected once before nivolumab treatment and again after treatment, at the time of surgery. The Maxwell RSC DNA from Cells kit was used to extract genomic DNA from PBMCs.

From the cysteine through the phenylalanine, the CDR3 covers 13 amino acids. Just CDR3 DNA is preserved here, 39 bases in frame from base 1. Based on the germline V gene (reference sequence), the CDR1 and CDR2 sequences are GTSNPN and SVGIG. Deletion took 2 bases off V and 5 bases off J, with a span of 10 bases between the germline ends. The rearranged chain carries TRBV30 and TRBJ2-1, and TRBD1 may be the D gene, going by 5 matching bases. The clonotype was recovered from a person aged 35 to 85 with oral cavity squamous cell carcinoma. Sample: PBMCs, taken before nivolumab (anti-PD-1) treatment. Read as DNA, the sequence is TGTGCCTGGAGTTGGCGGACAAACAATGAGCAGTTCTTC. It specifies CAWSWRTNNEQFF.